This passage covers 19 T cell receptor beta chains from one sample sequenced in a study of blood T cell repertoires in COVID-19. TCRdb's copy holds only in-frame clones and misses some; the assay was immunoSEQ multiplex PCR. The sample records approximately 180,000 clones, 85% to 90% being singletons. Source material: peripheral blood. These receptors all come from a human donor in a cohort sampled during active COVID-19.

The CDR3 DNA is TGTGCCAGCAGTGTCGCGGGGCGGGCCTTAGTCGGCAACAATGAGCAGTTCTTC. Translated: CASSVAGRALVGNNEQFF. The chain employs TRBV6-1 and TRBJ2-1; tentative D call: TRBD2 (6 bases). This CDR3 is 18 amino acids long. The germline CDR1 and CDR2 sequences are MNHNS and SASEGT. The ends were cut back, 4 bases at V and 5 bases at J, with 24 bases in the middle.

The V and J genes are TRBV30 and TRBJ2-3, with D perhaps matching TRBD2 (5 bases). CDR1 and CDR2 (germline): GTSNPN, SVGIG (reference sequence). V lost 4 bases and J 3 bases, leaving 17 bases between the germline ends. CDR3 length: 15 residues. The CDR3 loop is CAWNQERAGTDTQYF. For the CDR3, the DNA is TGTGCCTGGAATCAAGAGAGGGCTGGGACAGATACGCAGTATTTT.

The chain couples TRBV11-1 to TRBJ2-7; D unclear. V lost 2 bases, J lost 0 bases, and 8 bases lay in between. The germline gives CDR1 SGHAT, CDR2 FQDESV (reference sequence). The CDR3 is 14 residues long. The CDR3: CASSLSESSYEQYF. The CDR3 bases are TGTGCCAGCAGCTTATCTGAGAGCTCCTACGAGCAGTACTTC.

The chain links TRBV2 to TRBJ1-1; TRBD1 matches at 9 bases. J lost 4 bases, V lost 4 bases, and 1 base had no gene match. This CDR3 comprises 13 residues. In germline, CDR1 is SNHLY, CDR2 FYNNEI. The CDR3 loop is CASSADRGTEAFF. Written as DNA, the CDR3 is TGTGCCAGCAGTGCGGACAGGGGCACTGAAGCTTTCTTT.

This chain uses TRBV9 with TRBJ2-5; the D is unclear. CDR3 length: 14 residues. CDR1 is SGDLS, CDR2 YYNGEE, per germline. Trimming took 4 bases from V and 1 from J, leaving 11 bases between them. CDR3 amino acids: CASSPRSGQETQYF. The CDR3 DNA reads as TGTGCCAGCAGCCCCCGCTCGGGCCAAGAGACCCAGTACTTC. Full variable domain (remainder filled in from reference TRBV9 and TRBJ2-5): DSGVTQTPKHLITATGQRVTLRCSPRSGDLSVYWYQQSLDQGLQFLIQYYNGEERAKGNILERFSAQQFPDLHSELNLSSLELGDSALYFCASSPRSGQETQYFGPGTRLLVL.

This clone came up many times. The chain employs TRBV6-5 and TRBJ2-7; 8 positions match TRBD1. The CDR3 sequence is 15 residues long. V shed 6 bases and J 0 bases; nucleotides not matched to a gene: 7. CDR1 and CDR2 (germline): MNHEY, SVGAGI. CDR3 region: CASRTGQVISYEQYF. The CDR3 DNA is TGTGCCAGCAGAACGGGACAGGTAATCTCCTACGAGCAGTACTTC.

This chain links TRBV20-1 with TRBJ2-1; possible D gene TRBD2, 6 bases. V was clipped by 3 bases and J by 5 bases, with 20 bases between them. Germline assignment: CDR1 DFQATT and CDR2 SNEGSKA (reference sequence). This CDR3 is 16 amino acids long. The CDR3 loop is CSASTSGTRQNNEQFF. In DNA form, the CDR3 reads TGCAGTGCTAGTACCTCCGGGACTCGACAAAACAATGAGCAGTTCTTC.

The rearrangement joins TRBV5-1 to TRBJ2-7; 7 nucleotides match TRBD1. The length of the CDR3 is 13 residues. CDR1 and CDR2 (germline): SGHRS, YFSETQ. V lost 2 bases, J lost 2 bases, and 1 base stayed unmatched. CDR3 nucleotide sequence: TGCGCCAGCAGCTTCGACAGGGCCTACGAGCAGTACTTC. Translated, it gives CASSFDRAYEQYF. The full variable domain, completed using reference TRBV5-1 and TRBJ2-7, is KAGVTQTPRYLIKTRGQQVTLSCSPISGHRSVSWYQQTPGQGLQFLFEYFSETQRNKGNFPGRFSGRQFSNSRSEMNVSTLELGDSALYLCASSFDRAYEQYFGPGTRLTVT.

The chain couples TRBV5-6 to TRBJ1-2; 10 nucleotides align to TRBD1. The CDR3 extends over 18 amino acids. Germline CDR1 is SGHDT and CDR2 is YYEEEE. With 0 bases clipped from V and 3 bases from J, the junction kept 11 bases outside the gene matches. CDR3 sequence (DNA): TGTGCCAGCAGCTTGGCTAGAGACAGGGGGCGTATTGACTATGGCTACACCTTC. This encodes CASSLARDRGRIDYGYTF.

The chain links TRBV7-2 to TRBJ2-7; 8 bases are shared with TRBD2. V shed 0 bases, J shed 7 bases, and the junction held 11 bases outside the gene matches. Germline loops: CDR1 SGHTA, CDR2 FQGNSA. The CDR3 length is 16 residues. CDR3 coding DNA: TGTGCCAGCAGCTTAGCAGTAGCGGGGCTTGGAGTGGAGCAGTACTTC. Its translation: CASSLAVAGLGVEQYF.

The DNA of the CDR3 is TGCGCCAGCAGCCCTCCTAGCGGGGGAAACTACGAGCAGTACTTC. Protein product: CASSPPSGGNYEQYF. This chain joins TRBV5-1 and TRBJ2-7; 10 positions agree with TRBD2. Germline CDR1 is SGHRS and CDR2 is YFSETQ. The length of the CDR3 is 15 residues. V dropped 4 bases and J dropped 3; count of bases not matched to a gene: 7. The full variable domain, in which reference TRBV5-1 and TRBJ2-7 provide the parts outside the CDR3, is KAGVTQTPRYLIKTRGQQVTLSCSPISGHRSVSWYQQTPGQGLQFLFEYFSETQRNKGNFPGRFSGRQFSNSRSEMNVSTLELGDSALYLCASSPPSGGNYEQYFGPGTRLTVT.

The chain recombines TRBV3-1 (or the pseudogene TRBV3-2) with TRBJ1-2; perhaps TRBD1 as D (5 bases). Germline CDR1 reads LGHDT; CDR2 reads YNNKEL (reference sequence). The CDR3 spans 13 residues. V lost 6 bases and J lost 7, with 15 bases in between. CDR3 in DNA: TGTGCCAGCAGGAAAATCGACAGTGTTGGCTACACCTTC. As protein: CASRKIDSVGYTF.

The rearrangement uses TRBV27 and TRBJ2-1; possible D gene TRBD2, 6 bases. The V and J ends lost 4 bases and 8 bases respectively, with 15 bases between them. The CDR3 runs to 14 residues. CDR1 and CDR2 from the germline V gene are MNHEY and SMNVEV (reference sequence). The DNA of the CDR3 is TGTGCCAGCAGTTCCGGGGGAAGGGTCGATGAGCAGTTCTTC. This translates into CASSSGGRVDEQFF.

The rearrangement links TRBV19 to TRBJ2-1; 8 nucleotides line up with TRBD2. J was trimmed by 0 bases and V by 5 bases; bases with no gene match: 12. The CDR3 extends over 18 amino acids. The germline gives CDR1 LNHDA, CDR2 SQIVND (reference sequence). The CDR3 loop is CASSQLLLAASSYNEQFF. The DNA for the CDR3 is TGTGCCAGTAGTCAACTTTTACTAGCGGCAAGCTCCTACAATGAGCAGTTCTTC.

V gene TRBV7-2 combines with J gene TRBJ1-1; possibly TRBD1 for D (5 bases). Trimming took 4 bases from V and 11 from J, leaving 20 bases between them. The CDR3 spans 14 residues. Germline V gene sequence: CDR1 SGHTA, CDR2 FQGNSA. The CDR3 DNA sequence: TGTGCCAGCAGCTCGACAGTACTAACGGGGAGGGCTTTCTTT. This gives the protein CASSSTVLTGRAFF.

The chain joins TRBV27 to TRBJ2-7, with 9 bases aligning to TRBD2. This CDR3 has 15 residues. V shed 4 bases, J shed 3 bases, and the junction held 7 bases outside the gene matches. The V gene's germline CDR1 is MNHEY and CDR2 SMNVEV (reference sequence). The CDR3 sequence is CASSSPGLAVYEQYF. The CDR3 nucleotides read TGTGCCAGCAGTTCTCCGGGACTAGCAGTCTACGAGCAGTACTTC.

V gene TRBV6-2 or TRBV6-3 combines with J gene TRBJ1-5, with no clear D. Germline loops: CDR1 MNHEY, CDR2 SVGEGT. V lost 2 bases, J lost 7 bases, and 12 bases lay in between. The CDR3 totals 14 residues. Here the CDR3 reads CASSYIGQYQPQHF. As DNA, the CDR3 is TGTGCCAGCAGTTACATTGGGCAGTACCAGCCCCAGCATTTT.

The gene calls are TRBV28 and TRBJ1-5; no definite D call. This CDR3 contains 15 residues. The V gene lost 6 bases and the J gene lost 0 bases, with 12 bases spanning the gap. Germline CDR1 is MDHEN and CDR2 is SYDVKM. The CDR3 DNA reads TGTGCCAGCAGCATAAGCTTGAATAGCAATCAGCCCCAGCATTTT. The encoded protein is CASSISLNSNQPQHF.

The chain uses TRBV28 and TRBJ1-1; 7 bases fit TRBD1. Germline V gene lookup returns CDR1 MDHEN and CDR2 SYDVKM. J was trimmed by 1 base and V by 6 bases; bases with no gene match: 11. This CDR3 spans 16 amino acids. CDR3 nucleotide sequence: TGTGCCAGCAGACGGACCGGGACAGCTAAGAACACTGAAGCTTTCTTT. Translated, it gives CASRRTGTAKNTEAFF.